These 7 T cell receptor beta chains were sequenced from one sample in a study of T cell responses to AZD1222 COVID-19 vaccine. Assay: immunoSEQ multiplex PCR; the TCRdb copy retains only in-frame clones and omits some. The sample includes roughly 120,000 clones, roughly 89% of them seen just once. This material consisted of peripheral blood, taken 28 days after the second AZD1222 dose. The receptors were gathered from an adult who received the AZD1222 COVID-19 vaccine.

The CDR3 here is CASSAPGQGARWETQYF. The CDR3 nucleotides read TGTGCCAGCAGCGCGCCGGGACAGGGGGCTAGGTGGGAGACCCAGTACTTC. The V gene is TRBV7-9, the J gene TRBJ2-5, with 12 bases identical to TRBD1. Germline lookup yields CDR1 SEHNR and CDR2 FQNEAQ (reference sequence). V lost 5 bases to trimming and J lost 5 bases; unmatched junction nucleotides: 12. CDR3 length equals 17 residues.

For the CDR3, the DNA is TGTGCCAGCAGCGAAAGGAGGAGGACAGGGGGCAACAAGGCCAAAAACATTCAGTACTTC. The encoded protein is CASSERRRTGGNKAKNIQYF. The chain links TRBV21-1 to TRBJ2-4; the DNA was not compared with TRBD1, the D call given in the table. TRBV21-1 is labeled a pseudogene. The CDR3 is 20 amino acids.

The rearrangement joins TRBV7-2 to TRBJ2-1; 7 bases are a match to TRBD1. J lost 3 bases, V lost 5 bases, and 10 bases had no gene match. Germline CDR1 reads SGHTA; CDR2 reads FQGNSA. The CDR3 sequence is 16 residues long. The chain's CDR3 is CASSTSGGRVYNEQFF. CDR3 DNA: TGTGCCAGCAGCACTTCAGGGGGAAGGGTCTACAATGAGCAGTTCTTC. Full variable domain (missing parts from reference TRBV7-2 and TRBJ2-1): GAGVSQSPSNKVTEKGKDVELRCDPISGHTALYWYRQSLGQGLEFLIYFQGNSAPDKSGLPSDRFSAERTGGSVSTLTIQRTQQEDSAVYLCASSTSGGRVYNEQFFGPGTRLTVL.

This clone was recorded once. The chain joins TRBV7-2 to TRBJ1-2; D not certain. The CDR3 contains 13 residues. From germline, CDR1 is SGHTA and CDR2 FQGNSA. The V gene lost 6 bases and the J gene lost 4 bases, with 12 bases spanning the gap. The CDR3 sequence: CASSSRRGYGYTF. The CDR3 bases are TGTGCCAGCAGTTCAAGACGGGGCTATGGCTACACCTTC.

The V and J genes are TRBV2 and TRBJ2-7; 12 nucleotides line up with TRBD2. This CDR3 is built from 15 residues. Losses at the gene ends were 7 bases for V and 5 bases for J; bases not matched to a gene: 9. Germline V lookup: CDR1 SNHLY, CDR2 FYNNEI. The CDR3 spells CASTLAGGYGHEQYF. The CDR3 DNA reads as TGTGCCAGCACCCTAGCGGGGGGGTACGGCCACGAGCAGTACTTC.

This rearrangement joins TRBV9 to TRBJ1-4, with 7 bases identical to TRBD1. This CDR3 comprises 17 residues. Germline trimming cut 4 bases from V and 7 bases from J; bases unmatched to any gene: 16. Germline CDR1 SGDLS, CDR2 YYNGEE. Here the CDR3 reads CASSPNRLRGRGEKLFF. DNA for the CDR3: TGTGCCAGCAGCCCCAACCGGTTGAGGGGGCGCGGTGAAAAACTGTTTTTT.

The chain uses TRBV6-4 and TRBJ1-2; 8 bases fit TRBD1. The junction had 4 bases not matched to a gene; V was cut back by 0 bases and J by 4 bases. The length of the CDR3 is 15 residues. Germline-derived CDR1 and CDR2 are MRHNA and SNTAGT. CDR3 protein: CASSDSQTGAYGYTF. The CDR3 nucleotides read TGTGCCAGCAGTGACTCCCAGACAGGGGCCTATGGCTACACCTTC.